One T cell receptor (beta chain) is described in this entry. The data are from a study of radiotherapy plus CTLA-4 blockade in lung cancer. Assay: immunoSEQ multiplex PCR; the TCRdb copy retains only in-frame clones and omits some. Of 85,000 to 95,000 clones in the sample, roughly 80% were seen once. The ends were cut back, 1 base at V and 6 bases at J, with 5 bases in the middle. Germline CDR1 is SEHNR and CDR2 is FQNEAQ (reference sequence). The CDR3 is 12 amino acids. Sequencing was performed on peripheral blood, taken from a patient treated with radiotherapy plus ipilimumab. The receptor was derived from a human donor with non-small cell lung cancer that progressed on radiotherapy plus ipilimumab. This chain joins TRBV7-9 and TRBJ2-3; no firm D call. The CDR3 spells CASSLEWDTQYF. The CDR3 nucleotides are TGTGCCAGCAGCTTAGAGTGGGATACGCAGTATTTT. The full variable domain, completed using reference TRBV7-9 and TRBJ2-3, is DTGVSQNPRHKITKRGQNVTFRCDPISEHNRLYWYRQTLGQGPEFLTYFQNEAQLEKSRLLSDRFSAERPKGSFSTLEIQRTEQGDSAMYLCASSLEWDTQYFGPGTRLTVL.